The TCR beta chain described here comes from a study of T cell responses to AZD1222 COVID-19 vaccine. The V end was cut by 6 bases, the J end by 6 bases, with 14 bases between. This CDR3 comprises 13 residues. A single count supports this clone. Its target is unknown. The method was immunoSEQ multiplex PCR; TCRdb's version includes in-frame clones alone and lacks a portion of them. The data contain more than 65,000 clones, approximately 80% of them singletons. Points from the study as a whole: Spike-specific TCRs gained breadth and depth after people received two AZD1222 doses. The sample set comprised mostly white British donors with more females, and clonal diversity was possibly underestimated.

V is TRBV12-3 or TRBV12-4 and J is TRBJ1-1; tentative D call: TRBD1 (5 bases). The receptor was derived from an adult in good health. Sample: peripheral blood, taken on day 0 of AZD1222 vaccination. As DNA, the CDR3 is TGTGCCAGCAGATTCGGGGGAATCTCTGAAGCTTTCTTT. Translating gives CASRFGGISEAFF.